Shown below are 10 T cell receptor beta chains from a single sample sequenced in a study of beta chain features in type 1 diabetes. Sequenced material consisted of expressed TCRB transcripts (all of the isolated RNA was reverse transcribed). Profiling relied on immunoSEQ multiplex PCR, and the TCRdb table lists in-frame clones only, not all of them. The table includes approximately 170,000 clones, over 7.5% detected once. Sequencing was done on a sample of central memory CD4+ T cells from blood. These receptors originate from a woman between 18 and 29 years old in good health.

The rearrangement uses TRBV27 and TRBJ1-5; tentatively, D is TRBD1 (5 bases). The CDR3 sequence is 15 residues long. Germline V CDR1 and CDR2: MNHEY, SMNVEV (reference sequence). Trimming pared 4 bases from V and 7 bases from J, leaving 17 bases between. The CDR3 DNA is TGTGCCAGCAGTTGGGGGGGAGGGTTCGGCCAGCCCCAGCATTTT. This codes for CASSWGGGFGQPQHF.

This clone was counted a few times. The chain carries TRBV7-9 and TRBJ1-6; D may be TRBD1 (5 bases). CDR1 is SEHNR, CDR2 FQNEAQ, per germline (reference sequence). CDR3 length: 17 residues. With 0 bases removed from V and 9 bases from J, the gap between germline ends came to 18 bases. CDR3 protein: CASSLAQAGTLSSPLHF. In nucleotides, the CDR3 is TGTGCCAGCAGCTTAGCGCAGGCAGGGACTCTTTCTTCACCCCTCCACTTT.

V and J are TRBV6-1 and TRBJ1-1, with D possibly TRBD1 on 5 matching bases. Germline V gene sequence: CDR1 MNHNS, CDR2 SASEGT. This CDR3 region has 14 residues. The ends were cut back, 5 bases at V and 3 bases at J, with 13 bases in the middle. The CDR3 nucleotides are TGTGCCAGCAGTTCCCCGGGAGGGGACACTGAAGCTTTCTTT. Its translation is CASSSPGGDTEAFF.

In its sample, this clone was seen many times. The chain recombines TRBV18 with TRBJ2-1, with TRBD2 matching over 10 bases. The CDR3 covers 18 residues. V shed 5 bases, J shed 0 bases, and the junction held 10 bases outside the gene matches. From germline, CDR1 is KGHSH and CDR2 LQKENI. CDR3 amino acids: CASSANLAGATSYNEQFF. The CDR3 DNA follows: TGTGCCAGCTCAGCCAATCTAGCGGGAGCAACCTCCTACAATGAGCAGTTCTTC.

The chain joins TRBV19 to TRBJ2-1; possibly TRBD2 for D (6 bases). V lost 6 bases, J lost 10 bases, and 13 bases lay in between. This CDR3 spans 12 amino acids. Germline V gene lookup returns CDR1 LNHDA and CDR2 SQIVND (reference sequence). DNA for the CDR3: TGTGCCAGTAGGACCGCTGCGGGGGAGCAGTTCTTC. Translating gives CASRTAAGEQFF.

This clone has just a few counts. V usage is TRBV5-1 and J usage is TRBJ1-2; possible D gene TRBD1, 5 bases. V was trimmed by 5 bases and J by 0 bases, leaving 14 bases between them. Germline CDR1 reads SGHRS; CDR2 reads YFSETQ. The CDR3 contains 15 residues. The CDR3 loop is CASSPGVSSNYGYTF. In DNA, the CDR3 is TGCGCCAGCAGTCCGGGGGTATCCTCTAACTATGGCTACACCTTC.

The V gene is TRBV5-1, the J gene TRBJ2-2; D not resolved. Trimming pared 2 bases from V and 4 bases from J, leaving 15 bases between. Germline values: CDR1 SGHRS, CDR2 YFSETQ. CDR3 length: 16 residues. The CDR3: CASSFGLTVGTGELFF. The CDR3 region has the DNA TGCGCCAGCAGCTTCGGATTAACAGTTGGCACCGGGGAGCTGTTTTTT.

The rearrangement uses TRBV5-1 and TRBJ2-3; TRBD2 aligns across 7 bases. The V gene end was trimmed by 3 bases and the J gene end by 3 bases; junction bases not matched to a gene: 4. Germline V gene lookup returns CDR1 SGHRS and CDR2 YFSETQ. The CDR3 sequence is 14 residues long. For the CDR3, the DNA is TGCGCCAGCAGCTCGGGACTAAGGACAGATACGCAGTATTTT. This gives the protein CASSSGLRTDTQYF.

This clone was seen only a few times. The chain joins TRBV6-5 to TRBJ2-7; D not resolved. The CDR3 sequence is 14 residues long. Trimming removed 2 bases at V and 0 bases at J, with 8 bases between. Germline values: CDR1 MNHEY, CDR2 SVGAGI. The CDR3 sequence: CASSYSGSSYEQYF. In DNA, the CDR3 is TGTGCCAGCAGTTACAGTGGCAGCTCCTACGAGCAGTACTTC.

This CDR3 is CASSRGQPNTEAFF. CDR3 DNA sequence: TGTGCCAGCAGCCGGGGACAGCCGAACACTGAAGCTTTCTTT. This chain connects TRBV11-2 to TRBJ1-1; 7 bases agree with TRBD1. Germline loops: CDR1 SGHAT, CDR2 FQNNGV. The CDR3 is 14 residues long. After removal of 5 bases from V and 1 base from J, the junction contained 4 bases not matched to a gene.